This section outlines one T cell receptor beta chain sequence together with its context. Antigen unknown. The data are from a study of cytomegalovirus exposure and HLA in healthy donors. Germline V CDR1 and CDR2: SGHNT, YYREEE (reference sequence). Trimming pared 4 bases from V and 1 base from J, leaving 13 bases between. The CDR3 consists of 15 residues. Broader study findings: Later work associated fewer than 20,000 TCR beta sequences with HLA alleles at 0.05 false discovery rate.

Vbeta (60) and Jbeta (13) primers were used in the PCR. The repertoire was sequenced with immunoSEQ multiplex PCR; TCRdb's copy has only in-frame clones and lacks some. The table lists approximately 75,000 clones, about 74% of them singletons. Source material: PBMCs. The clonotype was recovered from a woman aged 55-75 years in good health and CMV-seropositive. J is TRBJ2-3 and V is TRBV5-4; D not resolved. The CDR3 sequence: CASSQVRQGTDTQYF. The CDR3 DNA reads TGTGCCAGCAGCCAAGTAAGGCAGGGCACAGATACGCAGTATTTT.